These T cell receptor beta chains were read from a single sample in a study of post-analysis software for immune sequencing data. TCRdb re-called the PCR reads with MiXCR, one entry per CDR3 protein. The data hold approximately 440,000 distinct CDR3 sequences, with roughly 45% observed a single time. Sequenced sample: blood. The receptors stem from a girl under 18 with multiple sclerosis. Both conserved end residues are part of each CDR3. The D gene is left open where the match is weak. Size is stated for part of the rows, as once, few or many counts, or as a class when the clone is expanded.

d_gene,abundance,j_gene,v_gene,CDR3nt,CDR3aa
TRBD1,.,TRBJ1-1,TRBV5-1,TGCGCCAGCAGCTCGACGTTCGGGACAGGGACTGAAGCTTTCTTT,CASSSTFGTGTEAFF
.,.,TRBJ2-7,TRBV5-1,TGCGCCAGCAGCTTGGAGGCACGCGGGACCCACTACGAGCAGTACTTC,CASSLEARGTHYEQYF
TRBD1,.,TRBJ2-7,TRBV5-6,TGTGCCAGCAGCCCAGAACCGGGACAGGGCCACGAGCAGTACTTC,CASSPEPGQGHEQYF
.,.,TRBJ2-1,TRBV20-1,TGCAGTGCTAGTCCGACCTACGGGACCTACAATGAGCAGTTCTTC,CSASPTYGTYNEQFF
.,.,TRBJ1-1,TRBV6-5,TGTGCCAGCAGTTACAAGGGACGGGCTGAAGCTTTCTTT,CASSYKGRAEAFF
.,few,TRBJ2-5,TRBV28,TGTGCCAGCGATAGAAGGGGGTCCAAGCAAGAGACCCAGTACTTC,CASDRRGSKQETQYF
.,.,TRBJ2-7,TRBV20-1,TGCAGTGCTAGTCGGGCCAGTAACTACGAGCAGTACTTC,CSASRASNYEQYF
.,.,TRBJ2-6,TRBV7-9,TGTGCCAGCAGCTTAGGCGGGGGCCACAGCTCTGGGGCCAACGTCCTGACTTTC,CASSLGGGHSSGANVLTF
.,few,TRBJ2-3,TRBV7-2,TGTGCCAGCAGACCCCCCGGGGCCCGCACAGATACGCAGTATTTT,CASRPPGARTDTQYF
.,.,TRBJ1-2,TRBV11-2,TGTGCCAGCAGCATTGGACGAACCGTCTATGGCTACACCTTC,CASSIGRTVYGYTF
.,.,TRBJ2-2,TRBV7-2,TGTGCCAGTAGCTTAGATTTCCCTAGCGCGTTCACCGGGGAGCTGTTTTTT,CASSLDFPSAFTGELFF
TRBD1,once,TRBJ2-3,TRBV7-2,TGTGCCAGCAGACTGACAGGGGTCGCGCAGTATTTT,CASRLTGVAQYF
.,.,TRBJ1-2,TRBV28,TGTGCCAGCAGCCCCCCTGGGCCGGGTGGCTACACCTTC,CASSPPGPGGYTF
TRBD1,.,TRBJ1-1,TRBV12-3/TRBV12-4,TGTGCCAGCAGTTTCGCAGGGGGGGGCACTGAAGCTTTCTTT,CASSFAGGGTEAFF
.,once,TRBJ2-7,TRBV27,TGTGCCAGCAGTTTGGACCACCCTAGTGGGTCCTACAATGAGCAGTACTTC,CASSLDHPSGSYNEQYF
TRBD1,.,TRBJ2-5,TRBV7-8,TGTGCCAGCAGCCCCGGGACAGCCGTAACCCAGTACTTC,CASSPGTAVTQYF
.,.,TRBJ2-5,TRBV20-1,TGCAGTGCTAGAGAGATGACTACCAGCCCGTACAATGAGCAGTACTTC,CSAREMTTSPYNEQYF
TRBD2,.,TRBJ2-5,TRBV20-1,TGCAGTGCTAGTTTGGCGGGAGTCCACGAGACCCAGTACTTC,CSASLAGVHETQYF
.,.,TRBJ2-7,TRBV7-9,TGTGCCAGCAGCTTAGTTGCCCGTGGGGGAGACGAGCAGTACTTC,CASSLVARGGDEQYF
.,.,TRBJ2-3,TRBV27,TGTGCCAGCAGTGCAGGACTCGGGGCAGATACGCAGTATTTT,CASSAGLGADTQYF
TRBD1,few,TRBJ2-7,TRBV28,TGTGCCACAAACATAGGGACAGTCATCGAGCAGTACTTC,CATNIGTVIEQYF
.,few,TRBJ1-2,TRBV2,TGTGCCGGCAGTGAAAATGGACGACGAAACTATGGCTACACCTTC,CAGSENGRRNYGYTF
.,few,TRBJ2-7,TRBV20-1,TGCAGTGCAGTAGCGGAGGGGTTGGGAGACGAGCAGTACTTC,CSAVAEGLGDEQYF
TRBD1,.,TRBJ2-6,TRBV6-2/TRBV6-3,TGTGCCAGCAGTTGGGTCCCGGGACAGGTCAACTCTGGGGCCAACGTCCTGACTTTC,CASSWVPGQVNSGANVLTF
TRBD1,.,TRBJ2-7,TRBV7-9,TGTGCCAGCATCCGGACAGGGGTGGGCTCCGAGCAGTACTTC,CASIRTGVGSEQYF
.,few,TRBJ2-1,TRBV4-1,TGCGCCAGCAGCCGGCGACAGGACAGCGGATACAATGAGCAGTTCTTC,CASSRRQDSGYNEQFF
TRBD2,.,TRBJ2-3,TRBV4-1,TGCGCCAGCAGCCAAGAGGGGACTAGCGGGAGTCCGGATACGCAGTATTTT,CASSQEGTSGSPDTQYF
TRBD1,once,TRBJ1-2,TRBV3-1,TGTGCCAGCAGCCACCGGGACAGAGATGGCTACACCTTC,CASSHRDRDGYTF
.,few,TRBJ2-7,TRBV11-2,TGTGCCAGCAGCTCCAACTCCGACGGGTACGAGCAGTACTTC,CASSSNSDGYEQYF
.,.,TRBJ2-1,TRBV19,TGTGCCAGTAGTAAGCTATGGCGGGACGATGAACAGTTCTTC,CASSKLWRDDEQFF
TRBD1,few,TRBJ2-1,TRBV7-9,TGTGCCAGCAGCCAAACTTCCGGGACAGGGTTCTACAATGAGCAGTTCTTC,CASSQTSGTGFYNEQFF
.,few,TRBJ2-5,TRBV14,TGTGCCAGCAGCCAAGATCTAGCCCGGTCGGAGACCCAGTACTTC,CASSQDLARSETQYF
TRBD2,.,TRBJ2-7,TRBV15,TGTGCCACCAGCAAAAAGCGGGAGGGTCCCTACGAGCAGTACTTC,CATSKKREGPYEQYF
.,.,TRBJ1-6,TRBV7-2,TGTGCCAGCAGCTTAGAGTATCGGGCCGATAATTCACCCCTCCACTTT,CASSLEYRADNSPLHF
TRBD1,.,TRBJ2-7,TRBV5-1,TGCGCCAGCAGCTCCGGGACAGGCACTCGAGACCTTTCCGAGCAGTACTTC,CASSSGTGTRDLSEQYF
TRBD2,few,TRBJ2-7,TRBV5-1,TGCGCCAGCAGCCACGCAAACGCAGGGACTAGCGGGTCCACCTACGAGCAGTACTTC,CASSHANAGTSGSTYEQYF
.,.,TRBJ2-1,TRBV5-1,TGCGCCAGCAGCCTATATAGTGATGAGCAGTTCTTC,CASSLYSDEQFF
.,few,TRBJ2-3,TRBV7-9,TGTGCCAGCAGGTCGATCCGCACAGATACGCAGTATTTT,CASRSIRTDTQYF
TRBD1,few,TRBJ1-2,TRBV7-2,TGTGCCAGCAGCTTAGCCCCGGCAGGGGGCAATGGCTACACCTTC,CASSLAPAGGNGYTF
.,.,TRBJ2-6,TRBV29-1,TGCAGCGTTGAAGCCCGGGCGGACGGTAGAGTCTCTGGGGCCAACGTCCTGACTTTC,CSVEARADGRVSGANVLTF
TRBD1,.,TRBJ2-1,TRBV10-3,TGTGCCATCAGTCAGACAGGGGAGGTCAATGAGCAGTTCTTC,CAISQTGEVNEQFF
TRBD2,few,TRBJ2-7,TRBV20-1,TGCAGTGCTAGTCAACTAGCGGGGGGCTACGAGCAGTACTTC,CSASQLAGGYEQYF
.,.,TRBJ2-7,TRBV27,TGTGCCAGCAGTTTCAGGGGACCCACCTACGAGCAGTACTTC,CASSFRGPTYEQYF
TRBD1,.,TRBJ2-6,TRBV6-1,TGTGCCAGCAGCATACAGGGGGTTCCCTCTGGGGCCAACGTCCTGACTTTC,CASSIQGVPSGANVLTF
.,.,TRBJ1-2,TRBV20-1,TGCAGTGCCGGAGGGGCGGGATTCTATGGCTACACCTTC,CSAGGAGFYGYTF
.,.,TRBJ2-7,TRBV20-1,TGCAGTGCTAGGGAATATAACTACGCCTCCTCCTACGAGCAGTACTTC,CSAREYNYASSYEQYF
.,.,TRBJ2-2,TRBV27,TGTGCCAGCAGTCTGCCGGGACAGGGACTAGACGGGGAGCTGTTTTTT,CASSLPGQGLDGELFF
.,few,TRBJ1-1,TRBV9,TGTGCCAGCAGCCGTACCTCCATGAACACTGAAGCTTTCTTT,CASSRTSMNTEAFF
.,.,TRBJ2-1,TRBV25-1,TGTGCCAGCAGGCCCCCTGGCAATGAGCAGTTCTTC,CASRPPGNEQFF
.,.,TRBJ2-7,TRBV27,TGTGCCAGCAGTCCGCCACCCCCTTACGAGCAGTACTTC,CASSPPPPYEQYF
.,few,TRBJ2-1,TRBV20-1,TGCAGTGCTAGAGATTGGCGGGCCCCGTACAATGAGCAGTTCTTC,CSARDWRAPYNEQFF
.,many,TRBJ2-1,TRBV20-1,TGCAGTGCTAGTCCGGAGAACAATGAGCAGTTCTTC,CSASPENNEQFF
.,.,TRBJ2-1,TRBV20-1,TGCAGTGCCAAGCCCTACAATGAGCAGTTCTTC,CSAKPYNEQFF